The T cell receptor (beta chain) under discussion was sequenced for a study of blood T cell repertoires in COVID-19. The wider study: Sample material is recorded as cDNA or gDNA derived from T cells, B-cell-depleted T cells, or PBMCs.

In the authors' workflow: Estimation of nucleated cell counts relied on the amplification of reference gene primers. Repertoires were generated with immunoSEQ multiplex PCR, while TCRdb's copy carries only in-frame clones and drops some. That table supplies the V and J calls and clone size; D and trimming were determined from the DNA. The sample holds 110,000 to 150,000 clones, 70% to 85% seen once. Germline V gene data show CDR1 as MGHRA and CDR2 as YSYEKL. J gave up 2 bases and V 2 bases, and 7 bases lay outside the gene matches. The CDR3 has 17 residues. The cohort comprised adults aged about 18 to 100 years residing in 20 to 30 US areas. Participant reports of clinical history set cohort assignment.

The specimen was PBMCs or T cells enriched from blood (not recorded which). The origin of this receptor is a man aged 50 or older who had recovered from COVID-19. The chain links TRBV4-1 to TRBJ2-2, with 8 bases identical to TRBD2. DNA of the CDR3: TGCGCCAGCAGCCAACCCCGGGGGGGGCACAACACCGGGGAGCTGTTTTTT. Translated, it gives CASSQPRGGHNTGELFF.